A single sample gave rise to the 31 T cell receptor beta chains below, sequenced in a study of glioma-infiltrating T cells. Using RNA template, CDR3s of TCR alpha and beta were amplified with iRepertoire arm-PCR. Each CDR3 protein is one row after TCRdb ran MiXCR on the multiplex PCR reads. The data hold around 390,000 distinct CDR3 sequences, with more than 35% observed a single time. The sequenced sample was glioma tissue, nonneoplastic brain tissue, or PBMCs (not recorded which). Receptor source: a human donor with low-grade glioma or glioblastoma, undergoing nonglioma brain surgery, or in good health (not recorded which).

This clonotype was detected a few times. In DNA form, the CDR3 reads TGCGCCAGCAGTTGGGGACAGGGGAGGGATGAGCAGTTCTTC. Its translation is CASSWGQGRDEQFF. The V call is TRBV4-3, the J call TRBJ2-1; 10 bases map to TRBD1. V lost 6 bases to trimming and J lost 8 bases; unmatched junction nucleotides: 7. Germline CDR1 is LGHNA and CDR2 is YSLEER. The CDR3 runs to 14 residues.

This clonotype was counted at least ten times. The CDR3 reads CASSYSKAEAFF. Here the CDR3 DNA reads TGTGCCAGCAGTTACTCGAAGGCAGAAGCTTTCTTT. V and J are TRBV6-2 or TRBV6-3 and TRBJ1-1; no definite D call. Trimming took off 0 bases at V and 8 bases at J, with 7 bases between the two ends. The CDR3 length is 12 residues. CDR1 MNHEY and CDR2 SVGEGT come from the germline V gene.

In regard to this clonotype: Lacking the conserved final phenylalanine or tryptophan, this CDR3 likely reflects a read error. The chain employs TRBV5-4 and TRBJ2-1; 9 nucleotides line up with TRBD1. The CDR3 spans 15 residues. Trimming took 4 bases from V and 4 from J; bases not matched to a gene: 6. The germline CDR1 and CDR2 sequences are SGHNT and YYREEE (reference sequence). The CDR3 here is CASSTTGGIYNEQFL. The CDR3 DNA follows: TGTGCCAGCAGCACGACAGGGGGAATATACAATGAGCAGTTCTTA.

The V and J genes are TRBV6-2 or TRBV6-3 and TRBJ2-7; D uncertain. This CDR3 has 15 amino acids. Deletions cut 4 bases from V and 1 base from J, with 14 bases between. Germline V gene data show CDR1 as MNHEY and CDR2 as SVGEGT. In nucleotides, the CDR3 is TGTGCCAGCAGTTGCGTCTTCAGATCTTCCTACGAGCAGTACTTC. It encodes CASSCVFRSSYEQYF.

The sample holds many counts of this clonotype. DNA of the CDR3: TGTGCCAGCAGTTACTCTGGATGGACAGCAACTAATGAAAAACTGTTTTTT. Its translation: CASSYSGWTATNEKLFF. The rearrangement uses TRBV6-5 and TRBJ1-4; TRBD1 might be the D (6 bases). Deletions cut 0 bases from V and 0 bases from J, with 11 bases between. This CDR3 spans 17 amino acids. Germline CDR1 MNHEY, CDR2 SVGAGI.

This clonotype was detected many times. CDR3 bases: TGTGCCAGCAGCCCTTACACTGAAGCTTTCTTT. It codes for CASSPYTEAFF. The chain links TRBV7-2 to TRBJ1-1; D not certain. This CDR3 region has 11 residues. Germline V gene data show CDR1 as SGHTA and CDR2 as FQGNSA. Deletions cut 5 bases from V and 3 bases from J, with 4 bases between. The full variable domain, completed using reference TRBV7-2 and TRBJ1-1, is GAGVSQSPSNKVTEKGKDVELRCDPISGHTALYWYRQSLGQGLEFLIYFQGNSAPDKSGLPSDRFSAERTGGSVSTLTIQRTQQEDSAVYLCASSPYTEAFFGQGTRLTVV.

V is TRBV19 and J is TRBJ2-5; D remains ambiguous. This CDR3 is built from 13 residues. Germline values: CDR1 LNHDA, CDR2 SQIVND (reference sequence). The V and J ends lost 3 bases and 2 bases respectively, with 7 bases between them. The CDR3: CASSMWGQETQYF. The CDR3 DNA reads TGTGCCAGTAGTATGTGGGGACAAGAGACCCAGTACTTC.

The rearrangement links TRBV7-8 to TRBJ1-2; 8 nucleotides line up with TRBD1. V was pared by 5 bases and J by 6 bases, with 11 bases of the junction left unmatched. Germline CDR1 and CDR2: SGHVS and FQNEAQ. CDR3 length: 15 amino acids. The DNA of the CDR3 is TGTGCCAGCAGCGCCGGACAGGGAGAGCTAAATGGCTACACCTTC. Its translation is CASSAGQGELNGYTF.

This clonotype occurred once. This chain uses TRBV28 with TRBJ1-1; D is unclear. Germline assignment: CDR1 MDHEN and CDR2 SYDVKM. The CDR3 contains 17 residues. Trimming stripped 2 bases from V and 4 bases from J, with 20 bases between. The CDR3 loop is CASSLRVGRAISTEAFF. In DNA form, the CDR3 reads TGTGCCAGCAGTTTAAGAGTGGGCCGGGCGATCAGCACTGAAGCTTTCTTT. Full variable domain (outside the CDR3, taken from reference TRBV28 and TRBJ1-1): DVKVTQSSRYLVKRTGEKVFLECVQDMDHENMFWYRQDPGLGLRLIYFSYDVKMKEKGDIPEGYSVSREKKERFSLILESASTNQTSMYLCASSLRVGRAISTEAFFGQGTRLTVV.

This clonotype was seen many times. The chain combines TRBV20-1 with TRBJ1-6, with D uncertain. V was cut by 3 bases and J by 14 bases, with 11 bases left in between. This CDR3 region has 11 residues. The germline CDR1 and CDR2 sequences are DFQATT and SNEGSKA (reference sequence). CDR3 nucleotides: TGCAGTGCTAGTGGGCAGCGGACCCTCCACTTT. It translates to CSASGQRTLHF.

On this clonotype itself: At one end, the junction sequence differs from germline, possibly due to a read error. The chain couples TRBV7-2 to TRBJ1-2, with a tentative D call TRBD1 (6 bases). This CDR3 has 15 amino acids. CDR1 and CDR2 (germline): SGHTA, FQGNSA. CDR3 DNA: TGTGCCAGCAGCCTCACGCCGGGACAACACTATGGCTGCACCTTC. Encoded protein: CASSLTPGQHYGCTF.

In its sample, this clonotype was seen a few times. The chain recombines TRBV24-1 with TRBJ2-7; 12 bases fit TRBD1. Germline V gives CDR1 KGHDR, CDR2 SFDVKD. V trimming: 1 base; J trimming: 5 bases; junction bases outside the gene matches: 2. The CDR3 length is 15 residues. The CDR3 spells CATSDFGTGGDEQYF. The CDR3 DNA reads TGTGCCACCAGTGATTTCGGGACAGGGGGCGACGAGCAGTACTTC.

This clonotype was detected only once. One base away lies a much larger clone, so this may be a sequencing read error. The CDR3 loop is CSATDLRGLNEQYF. CDR3 in DNA: TGCAGTGCTACAGATTTGCGGGGGCTCAACGAGCAGTACTTC. The chain uses TRBV20-1 and TRBJ2-7; maybe TRBD2 (7 bases). The CDR3 has 14 amino acids. With 4 bases removed from V and 5 bases from J, the gap between germline ends came to 18 bases. Per the germline V gene, CDR1 is DFQATT and CDR2 is SNEGSKA (reference sequence).

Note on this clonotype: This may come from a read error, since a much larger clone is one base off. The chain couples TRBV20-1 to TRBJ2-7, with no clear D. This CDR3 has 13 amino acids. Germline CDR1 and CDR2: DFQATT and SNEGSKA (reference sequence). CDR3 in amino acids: CGASSSTSYEQYF. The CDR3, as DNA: TGCGGTGCTAGTTCGTCTACCTCCTACGAGCAGTACTTC.

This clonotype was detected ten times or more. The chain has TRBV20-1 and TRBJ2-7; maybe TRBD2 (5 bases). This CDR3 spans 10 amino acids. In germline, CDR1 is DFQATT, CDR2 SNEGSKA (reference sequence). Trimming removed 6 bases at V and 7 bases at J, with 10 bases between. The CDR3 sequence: CSAMWEEQYF. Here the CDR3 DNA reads TGCAGTGCCATGTGGGAGGAGCAGTACTTC.

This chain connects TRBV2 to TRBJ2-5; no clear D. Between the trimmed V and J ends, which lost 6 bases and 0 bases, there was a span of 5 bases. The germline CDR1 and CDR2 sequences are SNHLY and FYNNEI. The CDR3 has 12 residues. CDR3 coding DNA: TGTGCCAGCAGGGCGTACCAAGAGACCCAGTACTTC. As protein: CASRAYQETQYF.

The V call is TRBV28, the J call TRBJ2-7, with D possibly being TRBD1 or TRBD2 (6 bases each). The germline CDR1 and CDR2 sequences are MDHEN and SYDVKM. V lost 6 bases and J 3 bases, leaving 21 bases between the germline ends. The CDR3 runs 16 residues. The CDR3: CASSLERGDQGYEQYF. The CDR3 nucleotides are TGTGCCAGCAGCTTAGAGAGGGGGGACCAGGGCTACGAGCAGTACTTC.

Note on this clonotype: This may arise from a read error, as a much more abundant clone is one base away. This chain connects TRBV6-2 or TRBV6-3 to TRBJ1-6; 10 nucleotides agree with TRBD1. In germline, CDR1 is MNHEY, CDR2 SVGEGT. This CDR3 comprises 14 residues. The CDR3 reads CASSSGQGYSPLDF. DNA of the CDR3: TGTGCCAGCAGTTCGGGACAGGGGTATTCACCCCTCGACTTT.

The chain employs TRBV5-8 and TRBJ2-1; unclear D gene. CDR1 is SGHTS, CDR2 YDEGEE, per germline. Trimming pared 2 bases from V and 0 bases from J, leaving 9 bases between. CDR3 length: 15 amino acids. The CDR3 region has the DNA TGTGCCAGCAGCTTAGACCGGAGCTCCTACAATGAGCAGTTCTTC. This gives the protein CASSLDRSSYNEQFF.

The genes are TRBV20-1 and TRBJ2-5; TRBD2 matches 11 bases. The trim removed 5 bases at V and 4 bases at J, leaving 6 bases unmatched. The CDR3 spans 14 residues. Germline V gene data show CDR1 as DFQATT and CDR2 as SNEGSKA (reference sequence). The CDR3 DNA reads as TGCAGTGCTGTTAGCGGGAGGGAGGGAGAGACCCAGTACTTC. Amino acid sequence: CSAVSGREGETQYF.

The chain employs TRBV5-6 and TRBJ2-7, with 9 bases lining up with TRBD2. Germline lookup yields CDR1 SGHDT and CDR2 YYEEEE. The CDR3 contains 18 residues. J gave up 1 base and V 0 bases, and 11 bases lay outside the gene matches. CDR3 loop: CASSLGRSLAGKSYEQYF. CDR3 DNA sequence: TGTGCCAGCAGCTTGGGGAGGTCCCTAGCGGGGAAATCCTACGAGCAGTACTTC.

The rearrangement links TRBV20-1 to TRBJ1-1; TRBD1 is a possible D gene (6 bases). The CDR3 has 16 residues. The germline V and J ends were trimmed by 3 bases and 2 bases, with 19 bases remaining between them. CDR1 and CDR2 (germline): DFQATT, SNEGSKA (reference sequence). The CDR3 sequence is CSASNWEGGINTEAFF. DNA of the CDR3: TGCAGTGCTAGTAATTGGGAGGGGGGCATCAACACTGAAGCTTTCTTT.

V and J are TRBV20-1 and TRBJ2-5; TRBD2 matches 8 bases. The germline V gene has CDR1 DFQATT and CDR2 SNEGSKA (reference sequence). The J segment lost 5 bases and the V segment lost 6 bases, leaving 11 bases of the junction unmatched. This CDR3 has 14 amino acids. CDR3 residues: CSAPPAGGRETQYF. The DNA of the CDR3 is TGCAGTGCCCCCCCTGCGGGGGGTAGGGAGACCCAGTACTTC.

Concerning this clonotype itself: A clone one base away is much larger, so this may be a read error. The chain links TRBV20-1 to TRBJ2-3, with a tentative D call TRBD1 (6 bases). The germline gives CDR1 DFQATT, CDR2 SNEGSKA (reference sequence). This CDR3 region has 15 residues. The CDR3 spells CSGTPGGRATDTQDF. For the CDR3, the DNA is TGCAGTGGTACCCCTGGGGGCAGGGCCACAGATACGCAGGATTTT.

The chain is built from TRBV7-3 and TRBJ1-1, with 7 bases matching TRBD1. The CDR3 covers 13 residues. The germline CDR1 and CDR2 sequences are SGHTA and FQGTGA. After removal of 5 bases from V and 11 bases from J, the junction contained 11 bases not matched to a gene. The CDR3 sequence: CASSQGSDRDAFF. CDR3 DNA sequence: TGTGCCAGCAGCCAAGGAAGCGACAGGGACGCTTTCTTT.

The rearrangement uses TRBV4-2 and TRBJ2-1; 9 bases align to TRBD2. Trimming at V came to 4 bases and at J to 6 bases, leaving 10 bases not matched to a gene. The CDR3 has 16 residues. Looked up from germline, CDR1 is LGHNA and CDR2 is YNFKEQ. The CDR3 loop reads CASSPRLAGEGNEQFF. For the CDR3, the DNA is TGTGCCAGCAGCCCCCGATTAGCGGGAGAGGGCAATGAGCAGTTCTTC.

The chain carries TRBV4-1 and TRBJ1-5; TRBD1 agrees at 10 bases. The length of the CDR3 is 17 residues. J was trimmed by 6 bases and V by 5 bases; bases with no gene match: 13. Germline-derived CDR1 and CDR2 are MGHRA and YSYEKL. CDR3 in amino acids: CASSAHPGQGKGQPQHF. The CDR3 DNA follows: TGCGCCAGCAGCGCACATCCGGGACAGGGGAAGGGTCAGCCCCAGCATTTT.

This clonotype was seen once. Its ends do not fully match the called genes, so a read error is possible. CDR3 nucleotide sequence: TGTGTCACCAGCAGAGATCTGGGGACCTCCTACGAGCAGTACTTC. Its protein product is CVTSRDLGTSYEQYF. The V call is TRBV15, the J call TRBJ2-5; D assignment may be TRBD1 or TRBD2 (5 bases each). Near its end, the DNA agrees better with TRBJ2-7, so the J call may be wrong. The CDR3 spans 15 residues. Germline lookup yields CDR1 LNHNV and CDR2 YYDKDF (reference sequence).

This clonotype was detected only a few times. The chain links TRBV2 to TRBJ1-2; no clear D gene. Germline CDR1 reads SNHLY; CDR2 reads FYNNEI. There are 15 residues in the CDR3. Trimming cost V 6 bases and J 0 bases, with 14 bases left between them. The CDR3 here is CASRMRRNTNYGYTF. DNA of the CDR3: TGTGCCAGCAGAATGAGACGGAACACTAACTATGGCTACACCTTC.

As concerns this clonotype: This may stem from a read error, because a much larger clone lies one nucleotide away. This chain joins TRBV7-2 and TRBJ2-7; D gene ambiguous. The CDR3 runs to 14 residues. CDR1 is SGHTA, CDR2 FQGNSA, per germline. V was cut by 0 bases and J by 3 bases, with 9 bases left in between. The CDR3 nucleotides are TGTGCCAGCAGCTTAGCGCTCCGGAACTACGAGCAGTACTTC. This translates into CASSLALRNYEQYF.

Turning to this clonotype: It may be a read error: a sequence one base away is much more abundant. This CDR3 reads CSVRRSRPYEQYF. CDR3 bases: TGCAGTGTTAGAAGAAGCCGCCCCTACGAGCAGTACTTC. The chain employs TRBV20-1 and TRBJ2-7; D unclear. The CDR3 is made up of 13 amino acids. Germline V CDR1 and CDR2: DFQATT, SNEGSKA (reference sequence).